One sample yielded the 22 T cell receptor beta chains listed below, sequenced in a study of blood T cell repertoires in COVID-19. TCRdb's table, derived via immunoSEQ multiplex PCR, lists solely in-frame clones and lacks some. The sample includes some 95,000 clones, 75% to 85% of them seen just once. Sequencing was done on a sample of peripheral blood. The receptors shown here come from a man between 65 and 85 years old with acute or convalescent COVID-19.

The rearrangement links TRBV20-1 to TRBJ2-1; possible D gene TRBD1, 6 bases. Germline V gene data show CDR1 as DFQATT and CDR2 as SNEGSKA (reference sequence). This CDR3 is built from 12 residues. V lost 3 bases, J lost 6 bases, and 9 bases lay in between. The CDR3 DNA sequence: TGCAGTGCTAGTTCACAGGGCAATGAGCAGTTCTTC. Translating gives CSASSQGNEQFF.

This clone was detected once. For the CDR3, the DNA is TGTGCCAGCTCACGAAATACCGGGACAGGGGGCAGCGAGCAGTACTTC. It specifies CASSRNTGTGGSEQYF. This rearrangement joins TRBV18 to TRBJ2-7, with TRBD1 matching over 12 bases. This CDR3 is built from 16 residues. Per the germline V gene, CDR1 is KGHSH and CDR2 is LQKENI. The V gene end was trimmed by 4 bases and the J gene end by 6 bases; junction bases not matched to a gene: 10.

The V call is TRBV6-6, the J call TRBJ2-7; 8 bases align to TRBD1. The CDR3 has 15 residues. The V segment lost 4 bases and the J segment 3 bases; nucleotides outside the gene matches: 8. CDR1 and CDR2 from the germline V gene are MNHNY and SVGAGI (reference sequence). The CDR3 nucleotides read TGTGCCAGCAGTTCCCCGTCCAGGGGGCTCTACGAGCAGTACTTC. It translates to CASSSPSRGLYEQYF.

This clone was recorded a few times. The chain joins TRBV3-1 (or the pseudogene TRBV3-2) to TRBJ2-2; D is perhaps TRBD1 (6 bases). The germline V and J ends were trimmed by 4 bases and 1 base, with 7 bases remaining between them. CDR1 LGHDT and CDR2 YNNKEL come from the germline V gene (reference sequence). CDR3 length: 14 amino acids. The CDR3 reads CASSPTGNTGELFF. The CDR3 DNA sequence: TGTGCCAGCAGCCCGACAGGGAACACCGGGGAGCTGTTTTTT.

The chain joins TRBV15 to TRBJ2-3; no reliable D call. CDR3 size: 15 residues. Trimming shortened V by 1 base and J by 0 bases, and 8 bases separated the two germline ends. The germline gives CDR1 LNHNV, CDR2 YYDKDF (reference sequence). CDR3 sequence (DNA): TGTGCCACCAGCAGAGCCAGATTTAGCACAGATACGCAGTATTTT. It encodes CATSRARFSTDTQYF.

There are a few counts of this clone. This chain links TRBV5-1 with TRBJ1-5; 8 bases fit TRBD1. CDR3 size: 14 residues. V shed 4 bases, J shed 6 bases, and the junction held 6 bases outside the gene matches. Looked up from germline, CDR1 is SGHRS and CDR2 is YFSETQ. CDR3 coding DNA: TGCGCCAGCAGCCCGGGACAGGCTGGTCAGCCCCAGCATTTT. Translated: CASSPGQAGQPQHF.

The rearrangement links TRBV6-5 to TRBJ2-4; TRBD2 might be the D (6 bases). CDR1 MNHEY and CDR2 SVGAGI come from the germline V gene. The CDR3 has 13 amino acids. V lost 2 bases and J 7 bases, leaving 9 bases between the germline ends. The CDR3: CASSYRRENIQYF. DNA for the CDR3: TGTGCCAGCAGTTACAGGAGGGAGAACATTCAGTACTTC.

This clone turned up a few times. The chain carries TRBV19 and TRBJ2-4, with a possible D match to TRBD1 (7 bases). V was clipped by 8 bases and J by 4 bases, with 15 bases between them. Germline CDR1 LNHDA, CDR2 SQIVND (reference sequence). The CDR3 loop spans 14 amino acids. The CDR3 spells CASSTGDLKNIQYF. The CDR3 DNA reads as TGTGCCAGTTCCACAGGGGACTTAAAAAACATTCAGTACTTC.

V and J are TRBV21-1 and TRBJ2-3; the table gives TRBD2 as D, unverified against the DNA. TRBV21-1 is annotated as a pseudogene. The CDR3 is made up of 14 amino acids. The CDR3, as DNA: TGTGCCAGCAGCCCCGGGACTTGGGCAGATACGCAGTATTTT. Protein sequence: CASSPGTWADTQYF.

The rearrangement joins TRBV9 to TRBJ2-2; the D is unclear. Trimming removed 4 bases from V and 5 bases from J, with 6 bases in between. The CDR3 consists of 12 residues. Germline V gene data show CDR1 as SGDLS and CDR2 as YYNGEE. CDR3 in DNA: TGTGCCAGCAGCATCAGGACCGGGGAGCTGTTTTTT. This codes for CASSIRTGELFF.

This clone was found a few times. V gene TRBV28 combines with J gene TRBJ1-3; TRBD1 agrees at 7 bases. This CDR3 is built from 15 residues. With 3 bases clipped from V and 4 bases from J, the junction kept 6 bases outside the gene matches. The germline CDR1 and CDR2 sequences are MDHEN and SYDVKM. The DNA of the CDR3 is TGTGCCAGCAGTTTTGCCGACAGGGAGGGAAACACCATATATTTT. Translated, it gives CASSFADREGNTIYF. Supplemented by reference TRBV28 and TRBJ1-3, the full variable domain reads DVKVTQSSRYLVKRTGEKVFLECVQDMDHENMFWYRQDPGLGLRLIYFSYDVKMKEKGDIPEGYSVSREKKERFSLILESASTNQTSMYLCASSFADREGNTIYFGEGSWLTVV.

This chain joins TRBV19 and TRBJ1-5, with 7 bases matching TRBD1. With V trimmed by 5 bases and J by 7 bases, 5 bases remained unmatched. The CDR3 contains 13 residues. The germline V gene has CDR1 LNHDA and CDR2 SQIVND (reference sequence). This CDR3 is CASSGTGAQPQHF. As DNA, the CDR3 is TGTGCCAGTAGTGGAACAGGGGCGCAGCCCCAGCATTTT.

The chain carries TRBV27 and TRBJ2-6, with a tentative D call TRBD1 (5 bases). The CDR3 consists of 15 residues. V was pared by 6 bases and J by 2 bases, with 11 bases between. CDR1 MNHEY and CDR2 SMNVEV come from the germline V gene (reference sequence). CDR3 in amino acids: CASSSGRTGANVLTF. CDR3 coding DNA: TGTGCCAGCAGCTCAGGGCGCACTGGGGCCAACGTCCTGACTTTC. Looking up the rest from reference TRBV27 and TRBJ2-6 gives the full variable domain: EAQVTQNPRYLITVTGKKLTVTCSQNMNHEYMSWYRQDPGLGLRQIYYSMNVEVTDKGDVPEGYKVSRKEKRNFPLILESPSPNQTSLYFCASSSGRTGANVLTFGAGSRLTVL.

The CDR3 loop reads CSVEGGGRTDTQYF. The DNA for the CDR3 is TGCAGCGTTGAAGGGGGCGGGAGAACAGATACGCAGTATTTT. The chain employs TRBV29-1 and TRBJ2-3, with 7 bases identical to TRBD2. V lost 1 base to trimming and J lost 3 bases; unmatched junction nucleotides: 4. The CDR3 is 14 residues long. Germline values: CDR1 SQVTM, CDR2 ANQGSEA.

CDR3 sequence reads: CASSSPGTGAYEQYF. In DNA, the CDR3 is TGTGCCAGCAGTTCCCCCGGGACAGGGGCCTACGAGCAGTACTTC. The V gene is TRBV28, the J gene TRBJ2-7; 10 nucleotides match TRBD1. Unmatched junction bases numbered 5, after V lost 4 bases and J lost 2 bases. CDR1 and CDR2 (germline): MDHEN, SYDVKM. The length of the CDR3 is 15 residues.

The genes are TRBV2 and TRBJ1-3; a possible D gene is TRBD1 (6 bases). The germline gives CDR1 SNHLY, CDR2 FYNNEI. Trimming stripped 8 bases from V and 1 base from J, with 15 bases between. The CDR3 extends over 15 amino acids. In DNA form, the CDR3 reads TGTGCCAGCGGCCTCGTCAGGGGTTCTGGAAACACCATATATTTT. It encodes CASGLVRGSGNTIYF.

V usage is TRBV15 and J usage is TRBJ2-5, with 7 nucleotides matching TRBD2. The CDR3 sequence is 15 residues long. After removal of 6 bases from V and 2 bases from J, the junction contained 9 bases not matched to a gene. From germline, CDR1 is LNHNV and CDR2 YYDKDF (reference sequence). CDR3 in DNA: TGTGCCACCAGGGGGGGGTTGGGCCCTCAAGAGACCCAGTACTTC. It encodes CATRGGLGPQETQYF.

The chain uses TRBV19 and TRBJ1-5, with D possibly TRBD1 on 5 matching bases. CDR1 and CDR2 from the germline V gene are LNHDA and SQIVND (reference sequence). Trimming took 9 bases from V and 0 from J, leaving 9 bases between them. The CDR3 length is 13 residues. The CDR3 DNA reads as TGTGCCAGCGCGACAGTTAGCAATCAGCCCCAGCATTTT. Translating it yields CASATVSNQPQHF. Variable domain in full (rest from reference TRBV19 and TRBJ1-5): DGGITQSPKYLFRKEGQNVTLSCEQNLNHDAMYWYRQDPGQGLRLIYYSQIVNDFQKGDIAEGYSVSREKKESFPLTVTSAQKNPTAFYLCASATVSNQPQHFGDGTRLSIL.

The chain uses TRBV15 and TRBJ2-1; D not resolved. V was cut by 0 bases and J by 4 bases, with 7 bases left in between. The CDR3 loop spans 14 amino acids. CDR1 is LNHNV, CDR2 YYDKDF, per germline (reference sequence). CDR3: CATSRDLAYNEQFF. CDR3 bases: TGTGCCACCAGCAGAGATCTTGCGTACAATGAGCAGTTCTTC.

Only a few counts were recorded for this clone. The chain joins TRBV6-2 or TRBV6-3 to TRBJ2-4; D perhaps matches TRBD2 (5 bases). Trimming pared 3 bases from V and 1 base from J, leaving 10 bases between. The germline CDR1 and CDR2 sequences are MNHEY and SVGEGT. This CDR3 has 15 amino acids. As DNA, the CDR3 is TGTGCCAGCAGTTATCCCGGCGGGGCCAAAAACATTCAGTACTTC. Its translation: CASSYPGGAKNIQYF.

The CDR3 sequence: CASSPRGRTDTQYF. CDR3 coding DNA: TGTGCCAGCAGTCCCAGGGGGCGAACAGATACGCAGTATTTT. The rearrangement links TRBV6-2 or TRBV6-3 to TRBJ2-3, with 8 bases aligning to TRBD1. Germline V gene sequence: CDR1 MNHEY, CDR2 SVGEGT. This CDR3 is 14 amino acids long. The junction had 4 bases not matched to a gene; V was cut back by 5 bases and J by 3 bases.

The table lists this clone with a few counts. The rearrangement joins TRBV10-3 to TRBJ2-7; 8 bases align to TRBD2. Germline-derived CDR1 and CDR2 are ENHRY and SYGVKD. The V gene end was trimmed by 8 bases and the J gene end by 5 bases; junction bases not matched to a gene: 5. CDR3 size: 12 residues. This CDR3 is CAISSGSNEQYF. The CDR3 DNA reads TGTGCCATCTCCAGCGGGAGTAACGAGCAGTACTTC.